This T cell receptor beta chain stems from a study of neurological immune-mediated disorders. Broader study findings: The phylogenetic placement of 18 of 34 multiple sclerosis patients' repertoires in one related-CDR3 cluster constitutes a possible signature. Expanded clones shared no CDR3 amino acid sequences across subjects, suggesting private repertoires in all groups.

This clonotype was detected many times. Its antigen is undetermined. The method for making cDNA was 5'RACE, and it used 10-nucleotide random UMIs. One entry per CDR3 protein results from TCRdb running MiXCR on the 5' RACE reads. This table has around 70,000 distinct CDR3 sequences, about 5% appearing once. The CDR3 contains 15 residues. Trimming at V came to 6 bases and at J to 3 bases, leaving 9 bases not matched to a gene. Germline CDR1 LNHDA, CDR2 SQIVND (reference sequence). The source of this sequence is a woman between 65 and 79 years old with multiple sclerosis. The specimen was PBMCs. This chain connects TRBV19 to TRBJ2-7, with TRBD2 matching over 9 bases. CDR3 sequence (DNA): TGTGCCAGTAGACGTAGCGGGAGCAATTTCTACGAGCAGTACTTC. Translating it yields CASRRSGSNFYEQYF.